The entry that follows covers one TCR beta chain sequence. The antigen remains unidentified. This sample stems from a study of shared clonotypes between healthy human individuals. Whole-study results and caveats: Among four donors, about 5% of naive CD4 clonotypes were found in common.

Trimming cost V 4 bases and J 4 bases, with 8 bases left between them. Looked up from germline, CDR1 is SGHDT and CDR2 is YYEEEE. The CDR3 runs to 12 residues. The data were produced by immunoSEQ multiplex PCR, yet TCRdb's version contains in-frame clones alone and is incomplete. This sample has fewer than 3 million clones, with 80% to 95% found just once. The chain recombines TRBV5-6 with TRBJ1-1; D unresolved. The sequence was obtained from a man in his late teens or twenties in good health. Some clones in this sample may be carry-over from other donors' samples. Sample: naive CD4+ T cells from PBMCs. Sample subset: CD45RA+ positively selected. The CDR3 reads CASSGGSTEAFF. For the CDR3, the DNA is TGTGCCAGCAGCGGCGGATCCACTGAAGCTTTCTTT.